This T cell receptor beta chain was recovered during a study of blood T cell repertoires in COVID-19. Overall study context: Acute-phase and convalescent COVID-19 samples originated in the United States, Italy and Spain. In each case, the material was cDNA or gDNA derived from T cells, B-cell-depleted T cells, or PBMCs.

Germline CDR1 SGHRS, CDR2 YFSETQ. Deletions cut 4 bases from V and 1 base from J, with 17 bases between. CDR3 length equals 16 residues. Methods used by the authors: Reference gene primer amplification in the assay estimated nucleated cell counts. Repertoires were generated with immunoSEQ multiplex PCR, while TCRdb's copy carries only in-frame clones and drops some. The D gene and trimming were derived from the DNA, and the V and J assignments and clone size from that table. The sample consists of some 450,000 clones, about nine tenths of them appearing once. Enrollment of patients from Seattle took place during active infection, with longitudinal follow-up. This clone is a singleton in its sample.

The chain combines TRBV5-1 with TRBJ1-1; D remains ambiguous. This TCR was sampled from a woman in her forties or fifties with COVID-19, enrolled during active disease. Sequencing used peripheral blood. CDR3 nucleotides: TGCGCCAGCAGCCCCTTAAATGGCAGGTCGAACACTGAAGCTTTCTTT. Translation: CASSPLNGRSNTEAFF.